This T cell receptor beta chain came from a study of blood T cell repertoires in COVID-19. Turning to the study itself: From T cells, B-cell-depleted T cells, or PBMCs came the material, which was cDNA or gDNA.

Sequenced by immunoSEQ multiplex PCR; TCRdb stores in-frame clones only, minus some. Here the sample spans about 360,000 clones, around 84% being singletons. Trimming removed 6 bases from V and 8 bases from J, with 16 bases in between. This CDR3 has 13 amino acids. The sample taken for sequencing was peripheral blood. This clonotype was sampled from a human donor in a cohort sampled during active COVID-19. This rearrangement joins TRBV12-3 or TRBV12-4 to TRBJ1-2, with unresolved D. The CDR3 nucleotides read TGTGCCAGCAGGCCTTACACCGTCAACGGCTACACCTTC. This gives the protein CASRPYTVNGYTF.